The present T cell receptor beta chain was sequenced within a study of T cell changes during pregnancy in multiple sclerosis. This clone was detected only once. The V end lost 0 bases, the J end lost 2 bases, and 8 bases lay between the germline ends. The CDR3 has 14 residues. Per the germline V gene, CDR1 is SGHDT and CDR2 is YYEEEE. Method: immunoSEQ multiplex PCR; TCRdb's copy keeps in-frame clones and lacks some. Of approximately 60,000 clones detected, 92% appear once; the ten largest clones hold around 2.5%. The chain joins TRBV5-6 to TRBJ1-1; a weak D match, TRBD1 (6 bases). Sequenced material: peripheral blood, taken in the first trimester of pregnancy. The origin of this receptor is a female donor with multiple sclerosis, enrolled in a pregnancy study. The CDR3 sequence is CASSLDRVNTEAFF. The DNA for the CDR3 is TGTGCCAGCAGCTTGGACAGGGTAAACACTGAAGCTTTCTTT.